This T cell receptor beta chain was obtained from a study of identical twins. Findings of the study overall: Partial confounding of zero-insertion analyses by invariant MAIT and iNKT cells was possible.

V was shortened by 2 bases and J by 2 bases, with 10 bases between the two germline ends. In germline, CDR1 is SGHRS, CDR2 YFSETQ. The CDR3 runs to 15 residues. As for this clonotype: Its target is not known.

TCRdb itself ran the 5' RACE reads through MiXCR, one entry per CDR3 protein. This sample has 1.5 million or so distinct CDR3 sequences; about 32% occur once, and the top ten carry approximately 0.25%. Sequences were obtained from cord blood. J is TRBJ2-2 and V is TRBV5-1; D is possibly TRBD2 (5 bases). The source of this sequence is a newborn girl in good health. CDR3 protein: CASSFGKLNTGELFF. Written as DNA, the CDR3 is TGCGCCAGCAGCTTCGGGAAGTTAAACACCGGGGAGCTGTTTTTT. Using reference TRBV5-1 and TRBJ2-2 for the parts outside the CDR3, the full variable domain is KAGVTQTPRYLIKTRGQQVTLSCSPISGHRSVSWYQQTPGQGLQFLFEYFSETQRNKGNFPGRFSGRQFSNSRSEMNVSTLELGDSALYLCASSFGKLNTGELFFGEGSRLTVL.